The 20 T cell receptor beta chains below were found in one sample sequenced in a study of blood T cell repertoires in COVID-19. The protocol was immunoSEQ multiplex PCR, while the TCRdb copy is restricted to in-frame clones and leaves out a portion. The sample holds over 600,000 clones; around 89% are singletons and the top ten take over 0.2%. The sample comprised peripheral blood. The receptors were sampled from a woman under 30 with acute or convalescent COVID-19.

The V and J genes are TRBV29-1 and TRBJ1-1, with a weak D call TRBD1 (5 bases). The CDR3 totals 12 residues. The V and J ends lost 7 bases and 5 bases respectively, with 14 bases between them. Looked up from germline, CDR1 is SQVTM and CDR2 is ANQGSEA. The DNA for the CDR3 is TGCAGCGGGCGAGGCCGGGGGACTGAAGCTTTCTTT. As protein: CSGRGRGTEAFF.

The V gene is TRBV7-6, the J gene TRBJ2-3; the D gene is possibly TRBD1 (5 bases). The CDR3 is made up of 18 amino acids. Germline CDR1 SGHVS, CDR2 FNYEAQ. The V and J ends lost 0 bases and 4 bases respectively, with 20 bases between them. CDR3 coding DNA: TGTGCCAGCAGCTTAGCGGATTTGCAATACCAAGGGGCAGATACGCAGTATTTT. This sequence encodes CASSLADLQYQGADTQYF.

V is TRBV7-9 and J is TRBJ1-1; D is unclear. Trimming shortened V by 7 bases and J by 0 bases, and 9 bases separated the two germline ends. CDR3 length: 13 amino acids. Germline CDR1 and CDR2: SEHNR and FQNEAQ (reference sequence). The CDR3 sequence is CASTPRLNTEAFF. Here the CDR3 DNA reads TGTGCCAGCACCCCCCGGTTGAACACTGAAGCTTTCTTT. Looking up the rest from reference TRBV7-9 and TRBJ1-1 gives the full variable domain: DTGVSQNPRHKITKRGQNVTFRCDPISEHNRLYWYRQTLGQGPEFLTYFQNEAQLEKSRLLSDRFSAERPKGSFSTLEIQRTEQGDSAMYLCASTPRLNTEAFFGQGTRLTVV.

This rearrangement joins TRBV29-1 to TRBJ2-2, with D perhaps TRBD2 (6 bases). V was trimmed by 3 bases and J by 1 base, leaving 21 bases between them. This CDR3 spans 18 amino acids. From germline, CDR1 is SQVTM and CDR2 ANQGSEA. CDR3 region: CSVEFPRGDSMNTGELFF. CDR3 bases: TGCAGCGTTGAGTTTCCCCGTGGGGACTCAATGAACACCGGGGAGCTGTTTTTT.

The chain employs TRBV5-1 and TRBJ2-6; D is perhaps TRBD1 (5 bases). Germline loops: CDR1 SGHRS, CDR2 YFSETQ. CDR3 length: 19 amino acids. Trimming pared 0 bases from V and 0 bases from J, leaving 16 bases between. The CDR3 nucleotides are TGCGCCAGCAGCTTGGTGTGGCAGGGCAGAAGCTCTGGGGCCAACGTCCTGACTTTC. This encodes CASSLVWQGRSSGANVLTF.

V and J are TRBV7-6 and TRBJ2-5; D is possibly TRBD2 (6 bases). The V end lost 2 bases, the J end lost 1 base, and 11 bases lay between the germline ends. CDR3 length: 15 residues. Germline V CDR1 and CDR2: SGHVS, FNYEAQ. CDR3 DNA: TGTGCCAGCAGCTTAAATGCGGGGCCCCAAGAGACCCAGTACTTC. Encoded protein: CASSLNAGPQETQYF. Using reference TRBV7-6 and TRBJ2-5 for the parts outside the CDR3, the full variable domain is GAGVSQSPRYKVTKRGQDVALRCDPISGHVSLYWYRQALGQGPEFLTYFNYEAQQDKSGLPNDRFSAERPEGSISTLTIQRTEQRDSAMYRCASSLNAGPQETQYFGPGTRLLVL.

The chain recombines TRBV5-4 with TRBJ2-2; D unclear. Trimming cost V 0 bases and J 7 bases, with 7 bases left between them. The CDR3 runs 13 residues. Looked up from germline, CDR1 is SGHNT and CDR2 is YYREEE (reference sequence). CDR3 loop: CASSLVRDGELFF. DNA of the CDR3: TGTGCCAGCAGCTTGGTGAGAGACGGGGAGCTGTTTTTT.

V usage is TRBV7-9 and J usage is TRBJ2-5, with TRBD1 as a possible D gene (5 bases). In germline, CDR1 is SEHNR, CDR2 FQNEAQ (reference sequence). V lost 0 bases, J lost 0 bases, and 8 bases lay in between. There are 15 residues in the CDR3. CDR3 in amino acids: CASSLARRDQETQYF. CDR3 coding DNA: TGTGCCAGCAGCTTAGCACGCAGGGACCAAGAGACCCAGTACTTC.

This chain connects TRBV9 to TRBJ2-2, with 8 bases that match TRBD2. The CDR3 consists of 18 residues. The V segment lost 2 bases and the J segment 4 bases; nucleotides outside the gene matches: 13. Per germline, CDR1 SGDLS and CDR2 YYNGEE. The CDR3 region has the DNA TGTGCCAGCAGCGTTGGGTTTGCCGGGACTAGGGGCACCGGGGAGCTGTTTTTT. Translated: CASSVGFAGTRGTGELFF.

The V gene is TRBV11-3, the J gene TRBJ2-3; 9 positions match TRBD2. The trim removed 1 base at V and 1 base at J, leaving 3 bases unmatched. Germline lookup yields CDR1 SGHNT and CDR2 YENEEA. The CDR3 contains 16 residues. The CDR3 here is CASSLGAGGGTDTQYF. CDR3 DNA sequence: TGTGCCAGCAGCTTAGGAGCGGGGGGCGGCACAGATACGCAGTATTTT.

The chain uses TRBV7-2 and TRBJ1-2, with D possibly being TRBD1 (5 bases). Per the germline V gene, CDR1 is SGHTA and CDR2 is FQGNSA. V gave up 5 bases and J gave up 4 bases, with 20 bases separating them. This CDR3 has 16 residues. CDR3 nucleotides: TGTGCCAGCAGCCGCCCCCTGGACACGAGACCCTATGGCTACACCTTC. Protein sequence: CASSRPLDTRPYGYTF.

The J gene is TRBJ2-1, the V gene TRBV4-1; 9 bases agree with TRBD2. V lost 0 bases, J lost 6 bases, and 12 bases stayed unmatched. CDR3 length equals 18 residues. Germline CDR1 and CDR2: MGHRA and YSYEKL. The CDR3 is CASSQEGSGGYSGNEQFF. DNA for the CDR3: TGCGCCAGCAGCCAAGAAGGGAGCGGGGGGTACTCTGGCAATGAGCAGTTCTTC.

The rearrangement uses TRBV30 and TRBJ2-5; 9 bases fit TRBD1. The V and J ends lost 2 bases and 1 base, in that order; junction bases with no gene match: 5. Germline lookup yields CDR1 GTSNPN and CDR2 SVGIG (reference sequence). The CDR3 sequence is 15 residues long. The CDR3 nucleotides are TGTGCCTGGAGTTTAGACAGGGGGGGCCAAGAGACCCAGTACTTC. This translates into CAWSLDRGGQETQYF.

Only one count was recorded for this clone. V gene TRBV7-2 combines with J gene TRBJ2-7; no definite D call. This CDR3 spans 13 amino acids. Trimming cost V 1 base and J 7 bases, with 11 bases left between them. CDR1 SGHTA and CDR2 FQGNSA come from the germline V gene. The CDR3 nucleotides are TGTGCCAGCAGCTTAGTTCCCGTTAGTGAGCAGTACTTC. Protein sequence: CASSLVPVSEQYF.

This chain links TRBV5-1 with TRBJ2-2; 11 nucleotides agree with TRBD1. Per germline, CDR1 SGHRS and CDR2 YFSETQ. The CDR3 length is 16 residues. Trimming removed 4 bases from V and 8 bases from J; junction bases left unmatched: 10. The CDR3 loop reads CASSPWTGGIGGELFF. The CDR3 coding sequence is TGCGCCAGCAGCCCGTGGACAGGGGGCATTGGAGGGGAGCTGTTTTTT.

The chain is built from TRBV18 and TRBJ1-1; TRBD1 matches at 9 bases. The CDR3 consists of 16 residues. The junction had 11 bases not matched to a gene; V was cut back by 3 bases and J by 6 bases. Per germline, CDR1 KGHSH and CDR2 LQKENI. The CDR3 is CASSPQLNRGRPEAFF. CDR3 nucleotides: TGTGCCAGCTCACCTCAGCTAAACAGGGGGCGCCCTGAAGCTTTCTTT. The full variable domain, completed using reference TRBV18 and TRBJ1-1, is NAGVMQNPRHLVRRRGQEARLRCSPMKGHSHVYWYRQLPEEGLKFMVYLQKENIIDESGMPKERFSAEFPKEGPSILRIQQVVRGDSAAYFCASSPQLNRGRPEAFFGQGTRLTVV.

The CDR3 coding sequence is TGTGCCACCAGTGACTTAGGAGGGGCAGGAGATACGCAGTATTTT. It codes for CATSDLGGAGDTQYF. V is TRBV24-1 and J is TRBJ2-3; tentatively, D is TRBD2 (6 bases). The V gene lost 4 bases and the J gene lost 5 bases, with 15 bases spanning the gap. This CDR3 has 15 residues. Germline values: CDR1 KGHDR, CDR2 SFDVKD.

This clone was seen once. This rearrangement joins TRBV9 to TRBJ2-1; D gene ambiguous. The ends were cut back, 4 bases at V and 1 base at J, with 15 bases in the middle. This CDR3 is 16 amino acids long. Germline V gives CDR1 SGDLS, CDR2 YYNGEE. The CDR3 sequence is CASSPGPGPSYNEQFF. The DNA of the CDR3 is TGTGCCAGCAGCCCCGGTCCCGGTCCATCCTACAATGAGCAGTTCTTC. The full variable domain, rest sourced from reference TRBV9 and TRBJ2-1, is DSGVTQTPKHLITATGQRVTLRCSPRSGDLSVYWYQQSLDQGLQFLIQYYNGEERAKGNILERFSAQQFPDLHSELNLSSLELGDSALYFCASSPGPGPSYNEQFFGPGTRLTVL.

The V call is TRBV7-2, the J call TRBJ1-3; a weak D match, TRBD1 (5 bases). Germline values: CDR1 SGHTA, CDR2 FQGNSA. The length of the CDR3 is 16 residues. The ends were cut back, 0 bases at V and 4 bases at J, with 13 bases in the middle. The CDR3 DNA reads TGTGCCAGCAGCTTAGCGACAGTGTCTGCGGGAAACACCATATATTTT. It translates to CASSLATVSAGNTIYF.

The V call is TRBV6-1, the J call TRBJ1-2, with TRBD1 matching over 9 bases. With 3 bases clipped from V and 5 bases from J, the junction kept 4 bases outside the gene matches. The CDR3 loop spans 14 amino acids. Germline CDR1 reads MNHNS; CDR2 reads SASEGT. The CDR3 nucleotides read TGTGCCAGCAGTGAGGCCGGGACAGGGTATGGCTACACCTTC. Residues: CASSEAGTGYGYTF.